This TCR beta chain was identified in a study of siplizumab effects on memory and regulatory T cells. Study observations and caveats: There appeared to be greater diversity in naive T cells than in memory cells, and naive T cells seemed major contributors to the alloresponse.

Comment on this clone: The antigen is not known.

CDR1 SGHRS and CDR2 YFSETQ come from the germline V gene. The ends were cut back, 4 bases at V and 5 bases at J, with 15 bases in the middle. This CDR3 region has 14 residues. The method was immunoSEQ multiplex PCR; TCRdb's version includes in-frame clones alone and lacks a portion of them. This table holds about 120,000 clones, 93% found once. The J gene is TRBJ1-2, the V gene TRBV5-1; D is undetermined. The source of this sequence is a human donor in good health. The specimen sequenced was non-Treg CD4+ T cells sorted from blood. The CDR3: CASSLVAARYGYTF. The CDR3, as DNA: TGCGCCAGCAGCCTAGTGGCCGCGCGTTATGGCTACACCTTC.